This is a list of T cell receptor beta chains from one sample in a study of T cells in Graves' hyperthyroidism and ophthalmopathy. TCRdb reanalysed the multiplex PCR reads using MiXCR and keeps one entry per CDR3 protein. The table shows 75,000 to 100,000 distinct CDR3 sequences, with about half occurring only once. Sequenced input: blood. The source is a middle-aged woman with Graves' hyperthyroidism. CDR3s leave out the opening cysteine and the closing phenylalanine or tryptophan. D genes are given only for firm matches. Size tells how often a clone was seen (once, few, many) or the class of an expanded clone, and some rows leave it out.

v_gene	len	d_gene	abundance	CDR3aa
TRBV13	14	TRBD2	many	ASSSSGGRGSYEQY
TRBV28	15	.	.	ASSLWRLGDSGNTIY
TRBV20-1	12	TRBD2	.	SARDQAGGETQY
TRBV5-1	12	.	many	ASSLVFTNYEQY
TRBV5-1	11	.	.	ASSLGQTAGYT
TRBV20-1	15	TRBD2	many	SARDPAGGPFIYEQY
TRBV11-2	10	.	.	ASSGQGDGYT
TRBV19	12	.	many	ASSVDSCDYGYT
TRBV9	13	.	many	ASSVGTASSYGYT
TRBV9	12	.	many	ASSVGGFDSPLH
TRBV20-1	10	.	.	SARDWGEGAY
TRBV19	13	.	few	ASSRVLGLGGGYT
TRBV29-1	9	TRBD1	few	SGQGSTEAF
TRBV12-3/TRBV12-4	12	TRBD1	.	ASAQTGVRTEAF
TRBV10-3	12	TRBD1	.	AASVRTGFYEQY
TRBV29-1	10	.	.	SSPTSGNTIY
TRBV5-4	12	.	many	ASSLGGREETQY
TRBV5-1	13	.	.	ASSLGHPGNQPQH
TRBV12-3/TRBV12-4	14	.	many	ASSFNPTTGRHGYT
TRBV7-9	10	TRBD1	once	ASSFTGTGLF
TRBV12-3/TRBV12-4	14	TRBD2	.	ASNSHAGLVGETQY
TRBV2	15	TRBD2	.	ASSDGLAGGPRITQY
TRBV7-2	13	TRBD2	many	ASSPRASGTGELF